This T cell receptor (beta chain) was identified during a study of T cell repertoires in cytomegalovirus infection. Turning to the study itself: Use of recently identified HLA-C-restricted and well-studied HLA-B-restricted CMV epitopes was part of the study. Indications came from public TCR beta signatures; they pointed to CMV infection and to a matching HLA type. Study observations and caveats: HLA-C-restricted CMV clonotypes gave the most frequent clonotype in two of eight donors.

TCRdb re-analysed the reads in MiXCR, keeping a single row per CDR3 protein. The repertoire holds approximately 590,000 distinct CDR3 sequences, with approximately 40% as singletons. This clonotype was counted only a few times. Its cognate antigen is unknown. CDR3 length equals 13 residues. The germline V and J ends were trimmed by 2 bases and 7 bases, with 9 bases remaining between them. The germline V gene encodes CDR1 SGHTA and CDR2 FQGNSA. This sequence originates from a human donor in good health (CMV status not recorded). Some clones in this sample may be carry-over from other donors' samples. This specimen was cultured PBMCs, taken from culture after CMV antigen stimulation. The chain has TRBV7-2 and TRBJ2-1; no reliable D call. Here the CDR3 reads CASSLIRLNEQFF. The CDR3 DNA reads TGTGCCAGCAGCTTAATTCGTTTAAATGAGCAGTTCTTC.